These 8 T cell receptor beta chains originate from one sample sequenced in a study of blood T cell repertoires in COVID-19. Measured with immunoSEQ multiplex PCR; TCRdb has only the in-frame clones, and not every one. The data hold under 450,000 clones, with around 87% observed a single time. The specimen was PBMCs or T cells enriched from blood (not recorded which). These receptors all stem from a man aged 25 to 45 who had recovered from COVID-19.

The chain couples TRBV29-1 to TRBJ1-1; no reliable D call. The V gene's germline CDR1 is SQVTM and CDR2 ANQGSEA. The CDR3 runs to 14 residues. V was cut by 6 bases and J by 1 base, with 15 bases left in between. DNA for the CDR3: TGCAGCGTGTCTCGGAGCTCGGCGAACACTGAAGCTTTCTTT. Amino acids: CSVSRSSANTEAFF.

The V call is TRBV7-2, the J call TRBJ2-5, with TRBD2 matching 8 bases. Germline V lookup: CDR1 SGHTA, CDR2 FQGNSA. V lost 1 base, J lost 5 bases, and 9 bases stayed unmatched. The CDR3 is 16 residues long. This CDR3 reads CASSLELRGGRETQYF. The CDR3 DNA is TGTGCCAGCAGCTTAGAGTTACGGGGGGGCCGGGAGACCCAGTACTTC.

The V gene is TRBV19, the J gene TRBJ1-5; 7 bases are shared with TRBD1. V dropped 4 bases and J dropped 4; count of bases not matched to a gene: 4. This CDR3 region has 14 residues. Germline V gene data show CDR1 as LNHDA and CDR2 as SQIVND (reference sequence). CDR3 in amino acids: CASSTSTGNQPQHF. The CDR3 DNA sequence: TGTGCCAGTAGTACGTCGACAGGGAATCAGCCCCAGCATTTT.

The chain has TRBV15 and TRBJ1-3, with D hard to call. The V gene's germline CDR1 is LNHNV and CDR2 YYDKDF (reference sequence). The CDR3 covers 18 residues. The V end was cut by 0 bases, the J end by 0 bases, with 15 bases between. CDR3 protein: CATSREVGPDYSGNTIYF. The CDR3 DNA sequence: TGTGCCACCAGCAGAGAAGTGGGCCCGGATTACTCTGGAAACACCATATATTTT.

This chain uses TRBV4-1 with TRBJ2-3, with D possibly matching TRBD2 (5 bases). The CDR3 totals 14 residues. Germline V gives CDR1 MGHRA, CDR2 YSYEKL. Trimming cost V 0 bases and J 2 bases, with 6 bases left between them. The chain's CDR3 is CASSQDSATDTQYF. In DNA form, the CDR3 reads TGCGCCAGCAGCCAAGATAGCGCCACAGATACGCAGTATTTT.

The chain employs TRBV9 and TRBJ1-4, with a possible D match to TRBD1 (5 bases). Per germline, CDR1 SGDLS and CDR2 YYNGEE. Trimming removed 4 bases from V and 4 bases from J, with 14 bases in between. The CDR3 length is 15 residues. The CDR3 coding sequence is TGTGCCAGCAGCCCCCAGACAGAGATTAATGAAAAACTGTTTTTT. It translates to CASSPQTEINEKLFF.

The chain joins TRBV7-2 to TRBJ2-1, with TRBD2 as a possible D gene (6 bases). Per the germline V gene, CDR1 is SGHTA and CDR2 is FQGNSA. V lost 10 bases and J 5 bases, leaving 15 bases between the germline ends. The CDR3 consists of 13 residues. The CDR3 bases are TGTGCCACCGCTCGGGGACTCGACAATGAGCAGTTCTTC. Protein sequence: CATARGLDNEQFF.

This clone was observed once. The V call is TRBV9, the J call TRBJ1-1, with 8 positions matching TRBD1. With 4 bases clipped from V and 3 bases from J, the junction kept 11 bases outside the gene matches. Germline V gives CDR1 SGDLS, CDR2 YYNGEE. The CDR3 loop spans 16 amino acids. The chain's CDR3 is CASSLGGQALDTEAFF. For the CDR3, the DNA is TGTGCCAGCAGCCTCGGGGGACAGGCTCTCGACACTGAAGCTTTCTTT.